This record looks at one TCR beta chain sequence and its context. These data are taken from a study of blood T cell repertoires in COVID-19. Libraries were prepared by immunoSEQ multiplex PCR; TCRdb keeps only in-frame clonotypes and omits some of them. The repertoire has about 35,000 clones, about 89% of them found once; the top ten carry 44%. The CDR3 is 15 residues long. The germline gives CDR1 PRHDT, CDR2 FYEKMQ (reference sequence). The trim removed 4 bases at V and 7 bases at J, leaving 7 bases unmatched. J is TRBJ2-2 and V is TRBV13; 9 nucleotides agree with TRBD1. Input material: peripheral blood. The receptor comes from a human donor in a cohort sampled during active COVID-19. CDR3 sequence reads: CASSYRDREVGELFF. In DNA, the CDR3 is TGTGCCAGCAGCTACCGGGACAGGGAGGTCGGGGAGCTGTTTTTT.